Following are 14 T cell receptor beta chains from one sample sequenced in a study of T-cell reconstitution after alpha-beta-depleted transplantation in children (dated by TCRdb to about 2016). The method behind the library was PCR. Data came from an Illumina HiSeq 2500. TCR libraries were prepared with molecular barcoding, using unique molecular identifiers to normalize TCRbeta repertoire quantification. TCRdb reprocessing: public reads trimmed at Q25 with fastp, clones called with MiXCR, in-frame beta chains kept. Rows with a matching CDR3 protein are joined into one entry that keeps the most common DNA and genes. Present in this sample are nearly 550,000 distinct CDR3 sequences, around 18% of which were seen just once. More than 2.5% of the sample belongs to the ten largest clones. Specimen: PBMCs from the stem cell graft donor, collected from the stem cell graft. These TCRs come from a human donor who donated a stem cell graft to a child with acute lymphoblastic leukemia.

Here the CDR3 reads CASSPRGDFRLSAKNIQYF. DNA of the CDR3: TGTGCCAGCAGCCCGAGGGGGGATTTCAGGCTTTCGGCCAAAAACATTCAGTACTTC. This chain joins TRBV14 and TRBJ2-4, with D possibly called TRBD1 or TRBD2 (6 bases each). V lost 4 bases and J lost 1, with 23 bases in between. The V gene's germline CDR1 is SGHDN and CDR2 FVKESK. CDR3 length: 19 amino acids.

This sequence joins TRBV5-1 and TRBJ2-7; 10 bases agree with TRBD1. Germline CDR1 SGHRS, CDR2 YFSETQ. Losses at the gene ends were 3 bases for V and 2 bases for J; bases not matched to a gene: 14. The CDR3 has 18 residues. In DNA form, the CDR3 reads TGCGCCAGCAGCTCTGATCCCCTACGAGGGACAGGGGCCTACGAGCAGTACTTC. Protein product: CASSSDPLRGTGAYEQYF.

The chain combines TRBV20-1 with TRBJ2-3; D ambiguous. Germline CDR1 and CDR2: DFQATT and SNEGSKA (reference sequence). This CDR3 region has 13 residues. The CDR3 protein is CGSGPTSTDTQYF. Written as DNA, the CDR3 is TGCGGCTCCGGACCGACTAGCACAGATACGCAGTATTTT.

This clonotype has more than one count but fewer than ten. The chain employs TRBV7-2 and TRBJ2-7; no clear D. The CDR3 runs 13 residues. CDR1 is SGHTA, CDR2 FQGNSA, per germline. Deletions cut 8 bases from V and 4 bases from J, with 15 bases between. The CDR3 coding sequence is TGTGCCAGCTCCCTTCCAGGCGTGTACGAGCAGTACTTC. Its protein is CASSLPGVYEQYF.

This clonotype came up a few times. This chain joins TRBV18 and TRBJ1-1; D not certain. This CDR3 is built from 14 residues. Trimming took 3 bases from V and 0 from J, leaving 8 bases between them. Germline V gene data show CDR1 as KGHSH and CDR2 as LQKENI. The CDR3 DNA reads TGTGCCAGCTCACCCGCGATCATGAACACTGAAGCTTTCTTT. Its translation is CASSPAIMNTEAFF.

This clonotype has ten or more counts. The V and J genes are TRBV5-1 and TRBJ2-2, with D tentatively TRBD1 or TRBD2 (5 bases each). CDR1 is SGHRS, CDR2 YFSETQ, per germline. The V end lost 1 base, the J end lost 4 bases, and 8 bases lay between the germline ends. The CDR3 sequence is 14 residues long. CDR3 nucleotides: TGCGCCAGCAGCTTGTGGGGACCCACCGGGGAGCTGTTTTTT. Residues: CASSLWGPTGELFF.

This clonotype was counted between two and nine times. The V call is TRBV27, the J call TRBJ1-2, with 7 bases that match TRBD1. The V gene's germline CDR1 is MNHEY and CDR2 SMNVEV (reference sequence). The CDR3 is 15 amino acids. The V and J ends lost 0 bases and 6 bases, in that order; junction bases with no gene match: 7. CDR3 nucleotides: TGTGCCAGCAGTTTATCGACAGGGTCGAGGGATGGCTACACCTTC. Its protein product is CASSLSTGSRDGYTF.

This clonotype was picked up a small number of times. The rearrangement uses TRBV5-1 and TRBJ1-1; 9 bases match TRBD1. V lost 3 bases and J lost 1; bases outside the gene matches: 1. Germline-derived CDR1 and CDR2 are SGHRS and YFSETQ. The CDR3 is made up of 14 amino acids. The CDR3 sequence: CASSWTGANTEAFF. The DNA for the CDR3 is TGCGCCAGCAGCTGGACAGGGGCGAACACTGAAGCTTTCTTT.

This clonotype was counted only a few times. The chain combines TRBV5-1 with TRBJ2-1; 7 bases align to TRBD2. Losses at the gene ends were 0 bases for V and 4 bases for J; bases not matched to a gene: 7. There are 16 residues in the CDR3. Germline assignment: CDR1 SGHRS and CDR2 YFSETQ. The CDR3 protein is CASSLENSGVYNEQFF. CDR3 nucleotide sequence: TGCGCCAGCAGCTTGGAAAACAGCGGGGTGTACAATGAGCAGTTCTTC.

This clonotype has just a few counts. The chain employs TRBV27 and TRBJ1-2; unclear D gene. Trimming shortened V by 2 bases and J by 2 bases, and 15 bases separated the two germline ends. CDR1 is MNHEY and CDR2 is SMNVEV in the germline V gene (reference sequence). This CDR3 contains 16 residues. As DNA, the CDR3 is TGTGCCAGCAGTTTAAATCAGGAGGGCAGGAACTATGGCTACACCTTC. Its protein is CASSLNQEGRNYGYTF.

This clonotype has only a few counts. This sequence joins TRBV4-1 and TRBJ2-1, with 12 bases matching TRBD2. Germline trimming cut 2 bases from V and 7 bases from J; bases unmatched to any gene: 6. Germline V gene data show CDR1 as MGHRA and CDR2 as YSYEKL. There are 16 residues in the CDR3. The CDR3, as DNA: TGCGCCAGCAGCCAACTTCTAGCGGGAGGGTTAAATGAGCAGTTCTTC. This gives the protein CASSQLLAGGLNEQFF.

The chain employs TRBV5-1 and TRBJ2-1; 9 positions agree with TRBD2. CDR3 size: 16 residues. Germline-derived CDR1 and CDR2 are SGHRS and YFSETQ. The V gene end was trimmed by 0 bases and the J gene end by 7 bases; junction bases not matched to a gene: 8. The CDR3 DNA follows: TGCGCCAGCAGCTTGGAGGGAGGCGGGAGGGCAAATGAGCAGTTCTTC. It codes for CASSLEGGGRANEQFF.

This clonotype occurred once. This rearrangement joins TRBV7-2 to TRBJ1-4; D unresolved. The CDR3 is made up of 15 amino acids. V was shortened by 6 bases and J by 2 bases, with 13 bases between the two germline ends. CDR1 is SGHTA and CDR2 is FQGNSA in the germline V gene. CDR3 protein: CASRDQGLTNEKLFF. The CDR3 nucleotides are TGTGCCAGCAGGGACCAAGGACTGACTAATGAAAAACTGTTTTTT.

This clonotype has just a few counts. V is TRBV29-1 and J is TRBJ2-1; the D is unclear. Germline assignment: CDR1 SQVTM and CDR2 ANQGSEA. V was pared by 4 bases and J by 6 bases, with 4 bases between. This CDR3 spans 10 amino acids. CDR3: CSVVINEQFF. Written as DNA, the CDR3 is TGCAGCGTTGTTATCAATGAGCAGTTCTTC.